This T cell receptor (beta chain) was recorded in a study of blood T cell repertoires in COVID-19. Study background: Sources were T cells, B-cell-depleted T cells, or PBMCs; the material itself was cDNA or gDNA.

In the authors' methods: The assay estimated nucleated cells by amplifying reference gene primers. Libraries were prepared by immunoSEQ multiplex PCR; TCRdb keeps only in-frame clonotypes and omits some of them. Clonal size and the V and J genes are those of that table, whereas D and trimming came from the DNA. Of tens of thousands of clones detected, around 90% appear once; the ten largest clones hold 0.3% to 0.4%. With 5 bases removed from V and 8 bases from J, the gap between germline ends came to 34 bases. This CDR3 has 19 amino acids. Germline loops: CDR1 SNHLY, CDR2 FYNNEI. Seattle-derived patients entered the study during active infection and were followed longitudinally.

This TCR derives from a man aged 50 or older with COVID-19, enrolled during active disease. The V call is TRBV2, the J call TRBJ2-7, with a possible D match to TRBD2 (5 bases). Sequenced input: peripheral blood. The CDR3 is CASSTALIRRSNVTPKQYF. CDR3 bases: TGTGCCAGCAGTACTGCATTGATTAGGAGGTCCAATGTCACGCCCAAGCAGTACTTC.